One T cell receptor (beta chain) is described in this entry. As yet, its antigen is unknown. Its ends do not fully match the called genes, so a read error is possible. Primers used in a second PCR of about 6 to 11 cycles were a sample-barcoded 5' primer and a J-beta primer mix. TCRdb itself ran the 5' RACE reads through MiXCR, one entry per CDR3 protein. The table lists 1.4 million or so distinct CDR3 sequences, approximately 42% of them singletons. CDR3 length: 16 amino acids. Per germline, CDR1 LGHDT and CDR2 YNNKEL (reference sequence). This entry belongs to a study of blood T cells in healthy people across ages. Overall study findings and caveats: The long-lived group displayed more naive CD4+ cells, plus higher diversity, than the aged donors did. Estimates drawn from one million T cells were deemed to understate diversity. The recorded TCR beta diversity per million T cells decreased in a roughly linear manner with age.

The sequenced material came from blood. This receptor was obtained from a woman younger than 35 in good health. The chain combines TRBV3-1 with TRBJ2-2; TRBD2 matches 8 bases. The CDR3 DNA sequence: TGTGCCAGCAGCGAAGAGGGACTAGGACATACCGGGGAGCTGTTTTTT. This codes for CASSEEGLGHTGELFF.